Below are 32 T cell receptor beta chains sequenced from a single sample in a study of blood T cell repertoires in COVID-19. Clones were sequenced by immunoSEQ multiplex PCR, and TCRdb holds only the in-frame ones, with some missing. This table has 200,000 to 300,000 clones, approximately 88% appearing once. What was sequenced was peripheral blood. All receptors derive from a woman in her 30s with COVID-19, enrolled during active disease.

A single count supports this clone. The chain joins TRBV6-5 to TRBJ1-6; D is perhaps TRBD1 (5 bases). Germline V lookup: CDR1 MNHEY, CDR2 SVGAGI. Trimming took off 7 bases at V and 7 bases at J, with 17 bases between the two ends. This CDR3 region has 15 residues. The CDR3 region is CASTLTAGRNSPLHF. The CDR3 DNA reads TGTGCCAGCACCCTCACGGCAGGGAGGAATTCACCCCTCCACTTT.

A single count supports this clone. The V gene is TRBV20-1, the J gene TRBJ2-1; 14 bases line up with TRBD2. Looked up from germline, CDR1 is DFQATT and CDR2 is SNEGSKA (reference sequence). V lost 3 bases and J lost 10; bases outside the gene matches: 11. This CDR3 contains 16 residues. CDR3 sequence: CSASAGLAGGPGEQFF. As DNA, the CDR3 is TGCAGTGCTAGTGCCGGACTAGCGGGAGGACCCGGGGAGCAGTTCTTC.

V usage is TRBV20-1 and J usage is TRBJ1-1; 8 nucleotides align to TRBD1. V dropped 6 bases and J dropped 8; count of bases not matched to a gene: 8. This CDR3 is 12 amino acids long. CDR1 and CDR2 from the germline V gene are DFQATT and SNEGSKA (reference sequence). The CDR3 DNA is TGCAGTGCCAGTCATCGGACAGGGGAAGCTTTCTTT. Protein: CSASHRTGEAFF.

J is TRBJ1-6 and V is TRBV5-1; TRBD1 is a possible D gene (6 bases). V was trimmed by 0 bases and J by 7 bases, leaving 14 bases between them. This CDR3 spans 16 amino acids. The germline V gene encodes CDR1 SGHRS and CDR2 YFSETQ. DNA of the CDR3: TGCGCCAGCAGCTTGGGTGGGGGCGAGGTCAATTCACCCCTCCACTTT. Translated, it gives CASSLGGGEVNSPLHF.

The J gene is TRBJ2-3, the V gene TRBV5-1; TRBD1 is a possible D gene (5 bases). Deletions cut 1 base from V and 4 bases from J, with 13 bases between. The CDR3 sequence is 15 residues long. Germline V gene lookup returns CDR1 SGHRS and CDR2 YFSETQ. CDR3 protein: CASSLSVRAPDTQYF. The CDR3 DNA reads TGCGCCAGCAGCTTGAGTGTCAGGGCGCCAGATACGCAGTATTTT.

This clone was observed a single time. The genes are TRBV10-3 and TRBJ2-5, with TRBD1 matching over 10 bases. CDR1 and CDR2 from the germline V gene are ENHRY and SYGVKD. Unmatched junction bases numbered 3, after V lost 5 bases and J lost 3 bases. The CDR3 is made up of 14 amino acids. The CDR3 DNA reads TGTGCCATCAGTCTCGGACAGGGGGAAGAGACCCAGTACTTC. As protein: CAISLGQGEETQYF.

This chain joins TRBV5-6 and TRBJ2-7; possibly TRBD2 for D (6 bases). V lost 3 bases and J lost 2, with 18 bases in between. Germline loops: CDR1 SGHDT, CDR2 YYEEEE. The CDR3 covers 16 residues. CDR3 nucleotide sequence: TGTGCCAGCAGCTCCGGAATCGGGGGAAGTCCCTACGAGCAGTACGTC. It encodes CASSSGIGGSPYEQYV.

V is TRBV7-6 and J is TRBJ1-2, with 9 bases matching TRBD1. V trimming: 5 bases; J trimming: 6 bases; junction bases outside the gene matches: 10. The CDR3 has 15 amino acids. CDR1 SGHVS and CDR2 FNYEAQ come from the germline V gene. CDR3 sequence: CASSGGQGMADGYTF. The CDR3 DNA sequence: TGTGCCAGCAGCGGGGGACAGGGCATGGCGGATGGCTACACCTTC.

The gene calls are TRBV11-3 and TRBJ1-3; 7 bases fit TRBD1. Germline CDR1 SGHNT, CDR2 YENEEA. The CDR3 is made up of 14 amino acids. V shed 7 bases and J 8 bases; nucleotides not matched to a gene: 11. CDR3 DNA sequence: TGTGCCAGCAAAAGACAGGGAGGTCCGGACACCATATATTTT. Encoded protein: CASKRQGGPDTIYF.

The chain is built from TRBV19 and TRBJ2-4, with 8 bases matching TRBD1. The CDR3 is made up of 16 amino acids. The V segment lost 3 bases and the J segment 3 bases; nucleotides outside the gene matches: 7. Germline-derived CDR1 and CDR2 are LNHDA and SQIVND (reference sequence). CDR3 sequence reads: CASSMDRQGNKNIQYF. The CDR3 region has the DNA TGTGCCAGTAGTATGGACAGACAGGGGAACAAAAACATTCAGTACTTC. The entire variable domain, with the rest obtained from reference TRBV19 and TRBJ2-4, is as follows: DGGITQSPKYLFRKEGQNVTLSCEQNLNHDAMYWYRQDPGQGLRLIYYSQIVNDFQKGDIAEGYSVSREKKESFPLTVTSAQKNPTAFYLCASSMDRQGNKNIQYFGAGTRLSVL.

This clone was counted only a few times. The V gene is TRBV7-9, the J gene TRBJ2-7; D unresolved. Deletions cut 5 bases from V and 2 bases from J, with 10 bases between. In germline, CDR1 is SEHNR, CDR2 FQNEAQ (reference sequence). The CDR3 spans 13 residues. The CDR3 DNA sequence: TGTGCCAGCAGCCCACCGACTCCCTACGAGCAGTACTTC. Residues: CASSPPTPYEQYF.

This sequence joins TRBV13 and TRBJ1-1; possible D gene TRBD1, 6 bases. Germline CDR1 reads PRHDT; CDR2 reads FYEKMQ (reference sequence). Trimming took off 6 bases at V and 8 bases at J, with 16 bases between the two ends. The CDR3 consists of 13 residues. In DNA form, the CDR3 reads TGTGCCAGCAGTTTGGGGAACAGGGTGGAAGCTTTCTTT. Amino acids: CASSLGNRVEAFF.

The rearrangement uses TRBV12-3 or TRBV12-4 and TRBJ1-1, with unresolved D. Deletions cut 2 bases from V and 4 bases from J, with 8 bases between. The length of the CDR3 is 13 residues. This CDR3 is CASSLMVSTEAFF. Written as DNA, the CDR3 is TGTGCCAGCAGTTTAATGGTGAGCACTGAAGCTTTCTTT.

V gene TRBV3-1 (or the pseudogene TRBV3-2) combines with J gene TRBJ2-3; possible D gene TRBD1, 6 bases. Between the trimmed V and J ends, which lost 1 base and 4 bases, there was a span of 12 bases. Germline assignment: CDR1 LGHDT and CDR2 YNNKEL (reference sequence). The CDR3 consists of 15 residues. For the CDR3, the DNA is TGTGCCAGCAGCCAAGCCGAGGGGGTTTCAGATACGCAGTATTTT. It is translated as CASSQAEGVSDTQYF.

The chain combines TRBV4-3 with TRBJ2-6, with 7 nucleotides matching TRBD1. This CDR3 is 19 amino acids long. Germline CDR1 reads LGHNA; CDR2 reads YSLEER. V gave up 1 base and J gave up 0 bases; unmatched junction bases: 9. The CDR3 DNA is TGCGCCAGCAGCCAAGGGCTCGGGACAGTTCGCTCTGGGGCCAACGTCCTGACTTTC. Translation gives CASSQGLGTVRSGANVLTF.

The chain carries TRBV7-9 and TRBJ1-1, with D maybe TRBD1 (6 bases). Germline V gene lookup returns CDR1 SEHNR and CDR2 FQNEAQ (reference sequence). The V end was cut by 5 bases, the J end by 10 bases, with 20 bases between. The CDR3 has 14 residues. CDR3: CASSPPRGGLGAFF. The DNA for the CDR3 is TGTGCCAGCAGCCCCCCTAGGGGGGGGTTGGGAGCTTTCTTT.

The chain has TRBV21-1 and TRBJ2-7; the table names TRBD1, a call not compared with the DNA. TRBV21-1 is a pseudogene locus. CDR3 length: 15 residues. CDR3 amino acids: CASSRSDRQTYEQYF. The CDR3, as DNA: TGTGCCAGCAGCAGATCGGACAGGCAAACCTACGAGCAGTACTTC.

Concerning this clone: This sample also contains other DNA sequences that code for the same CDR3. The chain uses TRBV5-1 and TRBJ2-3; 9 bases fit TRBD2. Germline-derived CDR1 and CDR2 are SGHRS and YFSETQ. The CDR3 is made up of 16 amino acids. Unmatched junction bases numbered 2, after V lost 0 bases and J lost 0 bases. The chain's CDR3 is CASSLGGRASTDTQYF. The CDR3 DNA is TGCGCCAGCAGCTTGGGCGGGAGGGCTAGCACAGATACGCAGTATTTT.

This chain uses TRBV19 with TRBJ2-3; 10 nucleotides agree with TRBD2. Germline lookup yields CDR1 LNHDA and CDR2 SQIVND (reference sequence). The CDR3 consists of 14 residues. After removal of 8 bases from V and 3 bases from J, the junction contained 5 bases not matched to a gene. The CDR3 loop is CASGSGRTTDTQYF. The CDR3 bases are TGTGCCAGTGGTAGCGGGAGGACTACAGATACGCAGTATTTT.

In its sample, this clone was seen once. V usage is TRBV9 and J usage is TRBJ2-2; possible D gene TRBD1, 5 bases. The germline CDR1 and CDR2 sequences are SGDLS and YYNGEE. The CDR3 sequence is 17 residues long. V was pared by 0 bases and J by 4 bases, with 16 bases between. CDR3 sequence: CASSVEGRQRGTGELFF. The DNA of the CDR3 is TGTGCCAGCAGCGTAGAGGGCCGACAGCGAGGCACCGGGGAGCTGTTTTTT.

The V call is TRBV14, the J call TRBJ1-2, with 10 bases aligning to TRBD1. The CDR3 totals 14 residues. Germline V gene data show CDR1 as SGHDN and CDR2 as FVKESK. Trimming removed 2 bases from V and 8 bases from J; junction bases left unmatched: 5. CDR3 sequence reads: CASSQSGTGEGYTF. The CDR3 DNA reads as TGTGCCAGCAGCCAATCCGGGACAGGGGAGGGCTACACCTTC.

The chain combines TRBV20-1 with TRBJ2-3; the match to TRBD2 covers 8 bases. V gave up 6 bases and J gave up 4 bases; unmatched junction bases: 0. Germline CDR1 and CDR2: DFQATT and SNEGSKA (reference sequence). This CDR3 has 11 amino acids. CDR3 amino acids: CSALAADTQYF. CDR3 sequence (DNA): TGCAGTGCACTAGCGGCAGATACGCAGTATTTT.

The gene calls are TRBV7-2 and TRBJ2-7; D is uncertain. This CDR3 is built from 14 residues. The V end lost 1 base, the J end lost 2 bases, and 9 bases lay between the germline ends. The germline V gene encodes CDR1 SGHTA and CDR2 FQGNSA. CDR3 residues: CASSLGHGTYEQYF. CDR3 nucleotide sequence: TGTGCCAGCAGCTTAGGTCACGGTACCTACGAGCAGTACTTC.

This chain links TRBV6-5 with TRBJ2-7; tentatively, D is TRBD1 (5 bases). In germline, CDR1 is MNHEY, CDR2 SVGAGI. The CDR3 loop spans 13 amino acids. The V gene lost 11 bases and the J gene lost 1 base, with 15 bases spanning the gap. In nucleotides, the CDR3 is TGTGCCGGAAGACCTTCAGGGTCCTACGAGCAGTACTTC. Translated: CAGRPSGSYEQYF.

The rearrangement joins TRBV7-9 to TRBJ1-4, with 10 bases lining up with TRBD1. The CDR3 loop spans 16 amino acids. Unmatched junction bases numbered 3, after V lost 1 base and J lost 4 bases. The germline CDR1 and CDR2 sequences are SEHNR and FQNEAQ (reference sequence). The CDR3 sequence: CASSLGQGAFNEKLFF. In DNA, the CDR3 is TGTGCCAGCAGCTTAGGACAGGGGGCCTTTAATGAAAAACTGTTTTTT.

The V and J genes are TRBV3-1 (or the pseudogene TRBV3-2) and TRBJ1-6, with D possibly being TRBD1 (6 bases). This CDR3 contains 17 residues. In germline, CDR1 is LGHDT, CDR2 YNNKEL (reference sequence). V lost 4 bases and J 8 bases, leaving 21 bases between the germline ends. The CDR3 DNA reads TGTGCCAGCAGCCGAAAAAGCACACAGGGTAGTCATTCACCCCTCCACTTT. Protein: CASSRKSTQGSHSPLHF.

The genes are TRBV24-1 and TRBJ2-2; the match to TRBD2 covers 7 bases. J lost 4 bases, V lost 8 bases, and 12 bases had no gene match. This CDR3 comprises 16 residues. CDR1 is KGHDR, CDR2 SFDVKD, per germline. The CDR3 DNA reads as TGTGCCACCAACGGGGGACGCGGGAGTCTCACCGGGGAGCTGTTTTTT. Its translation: CATNGGRGSLTGELFF.

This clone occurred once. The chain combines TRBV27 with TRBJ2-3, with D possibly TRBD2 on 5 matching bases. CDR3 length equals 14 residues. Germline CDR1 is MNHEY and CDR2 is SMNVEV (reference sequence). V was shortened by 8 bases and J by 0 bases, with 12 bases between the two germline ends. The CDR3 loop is CASLPSGSTDTQYF. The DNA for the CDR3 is TGTGCCAGCCTCCCCAGCGGTAGCACAGATACGCAGTATTTT.

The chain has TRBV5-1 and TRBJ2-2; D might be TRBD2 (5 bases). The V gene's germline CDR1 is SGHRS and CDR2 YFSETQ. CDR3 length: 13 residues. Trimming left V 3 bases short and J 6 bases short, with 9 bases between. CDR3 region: CASSSAEAGELFF. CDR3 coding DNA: TGCGCCAGCAGCTCCGCGGAGGCCGGGGAGCTGTTTTTT.

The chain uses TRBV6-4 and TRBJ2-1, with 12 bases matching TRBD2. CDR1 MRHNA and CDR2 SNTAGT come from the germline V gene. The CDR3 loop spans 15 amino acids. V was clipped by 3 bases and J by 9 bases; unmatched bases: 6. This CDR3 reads CASSEILAGGGEQFF. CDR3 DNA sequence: TGTGCCAGCAGTGAAATACTAGCGGGGGGTGGTGAGCAGTTCTTC.

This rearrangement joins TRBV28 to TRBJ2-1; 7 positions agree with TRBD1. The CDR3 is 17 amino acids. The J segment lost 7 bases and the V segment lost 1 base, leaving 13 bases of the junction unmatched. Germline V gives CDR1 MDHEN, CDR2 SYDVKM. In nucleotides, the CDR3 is TGTGCCAGCAGTTTATCAGGATTGCGAGCAGGGGGAAATGAGCAGTTCTTC. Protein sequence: CASSLSGLRAGGNEQFF. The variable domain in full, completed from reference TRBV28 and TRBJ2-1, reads DVKVTQSSRYLVKRTGEKVFLECVQDMDHENMFWYRQDPGLGLRLIYFSYDVKMKEKGDIPEGYSVSREKKERFSLILESASTNQTSMYLCASSLSGLRAGGNEQFFGPGTRLTVL.

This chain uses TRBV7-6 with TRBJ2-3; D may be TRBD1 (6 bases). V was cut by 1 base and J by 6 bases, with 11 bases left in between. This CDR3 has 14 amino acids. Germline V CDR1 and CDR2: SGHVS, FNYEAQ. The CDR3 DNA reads TGTGCCAGCAGCTTAGGTGGGGGCGGGGATACGCAGTATTTT. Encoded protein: CASSLGGGGDTQYF.